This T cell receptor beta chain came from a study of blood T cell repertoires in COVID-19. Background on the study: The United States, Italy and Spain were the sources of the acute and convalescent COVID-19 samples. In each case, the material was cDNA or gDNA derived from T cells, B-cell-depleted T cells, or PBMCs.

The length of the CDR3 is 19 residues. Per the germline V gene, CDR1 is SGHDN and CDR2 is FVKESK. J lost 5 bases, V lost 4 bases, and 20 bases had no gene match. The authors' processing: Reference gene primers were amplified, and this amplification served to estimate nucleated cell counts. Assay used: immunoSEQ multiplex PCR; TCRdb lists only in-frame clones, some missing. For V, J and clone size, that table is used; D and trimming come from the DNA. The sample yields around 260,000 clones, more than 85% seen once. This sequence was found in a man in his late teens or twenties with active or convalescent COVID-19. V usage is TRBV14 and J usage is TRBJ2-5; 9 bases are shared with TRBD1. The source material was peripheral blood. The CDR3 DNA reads TGTGCCAGCAGCCCTATACTGGCAGACTACAGGGGGCGCCGGGAGACCCAGTACTTC. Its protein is CASSPILADYRGRRETQYF.